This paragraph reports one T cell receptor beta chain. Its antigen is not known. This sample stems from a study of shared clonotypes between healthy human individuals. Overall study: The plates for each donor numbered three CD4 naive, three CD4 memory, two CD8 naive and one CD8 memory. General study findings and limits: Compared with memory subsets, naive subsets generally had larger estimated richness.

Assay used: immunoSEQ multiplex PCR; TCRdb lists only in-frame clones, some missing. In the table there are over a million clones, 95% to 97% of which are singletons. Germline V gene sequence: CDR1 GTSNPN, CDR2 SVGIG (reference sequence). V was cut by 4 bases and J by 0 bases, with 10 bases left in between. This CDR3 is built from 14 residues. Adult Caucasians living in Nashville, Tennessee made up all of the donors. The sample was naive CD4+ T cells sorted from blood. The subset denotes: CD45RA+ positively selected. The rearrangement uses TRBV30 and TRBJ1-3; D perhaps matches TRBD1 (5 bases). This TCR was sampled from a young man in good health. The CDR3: CAWKGLTSGNTIYF. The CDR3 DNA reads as TGTGCCTGGAAGGGACTAACCTCTGGAAACACCATATATTTT.